This T cell receptor (beta chain) was identified during a study of response to subunit inactivated influenza vaccine. Findings and limits, study-wide: The authors put forward the suggestion that each seasonal influenza vaccination may bring in only a limited number of new T cells.

This clonotype was detected many times. Antigen: not known. The CDR3 has 15 residues. Germline CDR1 and CDR2: MNHEY and SVGEGT. V shed 6 bases and J 7 bases; nucleotides not matched to a gene: 12. TCRdb reanalysed the RT-PCR reads using MiXCR and keeps one entry per CDR3 protein. The data show fewer than 400,000 distinct CDR3 sequences, with 20% to 25% seen just once and more than 8.5% held by the top ten. This clonotype was sampled from a man aged 45 to 70 who received an inactivated influenza vaccine. The genes are TRBV6-2 or TRBV6-3 and TRBJ2-3; 8 positions agree with TRBD1. The starting material was PBMCs from blood, obtained approximately 22 months after vaccination. The CDR3 DNA sequence: TGTGCCAGCAGGACTGGGCAGGGGGCGGTTAATACGCAGTATTTT. Translated: CASRTGQGAVNTQYF.